These 7 T cell receptor beta chains were sequenced from one sample in a study of T cells after yellow fever vaccination. Using its own MiXCR run on the 5' RACE reads, TCRdb lists one record per CDR3 protein. The data show about 320,000 distinct CDR3 sequences, roughly 10% seen once. Sequenced here: CD4+ T cells sorted from PBMCs, sampled 45 days after the yellow fever booster vaccination. These receptors were obtained from a man in his late teens or twenties who received the YFV17D yellow fever vaccine.

This chain connects TRBV10-3 to TRBJ2-7; D gene ambiguous. Trimming left V 4 bases short and J 3 bases short, with 10 bases between. Germline V gene lookup returns CDR1 ENHRY and CDR2 SYGVKD. This CDR3 has 13 residues. The CDR3 here is CAISVDVLYEQYF. CDR3 nucleotides: TGTGCCATCAGTGTAGATGTACTCTACGAGCAGTACTTC.

This clonotype came up a few times. The genes are TRBV2 and TRBJ2-1, with a tentative D call TRBD2 (7 bases). The CDR3 consists of 15 residues. CDR1 is SNHLY, CDR2 FYNNEI, per germline. The V end lost 3 bases, the J end lost 1 base, and 10 bases lay between the germline ends. CDR3 sequence reads: CASSDEGGSYNEQFF. The DNA for the CDR3 is TGTGCCAGCAGTGATGAGGGGGGGTCCTACAATGAGCAGTTCTTC.

This clonotype came up a few times. This chain links TRBV11-3 with TRBJ2-2; D not resolved. V was trimmed by 3 bases and J by 4 bases, leaving 6 bases between them. The CDR3 covers 13 residues. Germline V gene data show CDR1 as SGHNT and CDR2 as YENEEA. Here the CDR3 reads CASSFSVTGELFF. The CDR3 region has the DNA TGTGCCAGCAGCTTCAGTGTCACCGGGGAGCTGTTTTTT.

V is TRBV12-3 or TRBV12-4 and J is TRBJ1-1, with D maybe TRBD1 (6 bases). The CDR3 totals 15 residues. Trimming took 5 bases from V and 1 from J, leaving 14 bases between them. The CDR3 nucleotides read TGTGCCAGCAGTACCCACAGGGTTCCGAACACTGAAGCTTTCTTT. Protein: CASSTHRVPNTEAFF.

V gene TRBV5-1 combines with J gene TRBJ2-2, with D hard to call. V shed 7 bases and J shed 7 bases, with 20 bases lying between them. Germline CDR1 and CDR2: SGHRS and YFSETQ. The CDR3 runs to 15 residues. CDR3 nucleotide sequence: TGCGCCAGCCAAGCCGGGCCCGAGAGGAGCGGGGAGCTGTTTTTT. Residues: CASQAGPERSGELFF.

The rearrangement uses TRBV5-1 and TRBJ1-1, with unresolved D. Germline assignment: CDR1 SGHRS and CDR2 YFSETQ. V was cut by 4 bases and J by 5 bases, with 9 bases left in between. The CDR3 is made up of 12 amino acids. The CDR3 DNA reads TGCGCCAGCAGCCAGTCAAGGACTGAAGCTTTCTTT. Translation gives CASSQSRTEAFF. Complete variable domain (other parts from reference TRBV5-1 and TRBJ1-1): KAGVTQTPRYLIKTRGQQVTLSCSPISGHRSVSWYQQTPGQGLQFLFEYFSETQRNKGNFPGRFSGRQFSNSRSEMNVSTLELGDSALYLCASSQSRTEAFFGQGTRLTVV.

This clonotype was recorded a few times. V usage is TRBV6-1 and J usage is TRBJ1-3; D gene ambiguous. The CDR3 totals 14 residues. Trimming pared 1 base from V and 2 bases from J, leaving 6 bases between. In germline, CDR1 is MNHNS, CDR2 SASEGT. The CDR3 reads CASSEGSAGNTIYF. Here the CDR3 DNA reads TGTGCCAGCAGTGAAGGCAGCGCTGGAAACACCATATATTTT.